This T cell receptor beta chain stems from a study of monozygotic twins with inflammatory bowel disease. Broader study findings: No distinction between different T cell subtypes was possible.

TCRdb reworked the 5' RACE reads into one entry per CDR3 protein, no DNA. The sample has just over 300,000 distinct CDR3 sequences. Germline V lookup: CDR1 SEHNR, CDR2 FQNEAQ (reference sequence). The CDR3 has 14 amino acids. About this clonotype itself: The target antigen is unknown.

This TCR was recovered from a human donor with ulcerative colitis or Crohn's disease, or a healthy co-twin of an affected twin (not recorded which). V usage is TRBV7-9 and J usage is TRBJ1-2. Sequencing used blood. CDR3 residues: CASSYTVDAYGYTF.